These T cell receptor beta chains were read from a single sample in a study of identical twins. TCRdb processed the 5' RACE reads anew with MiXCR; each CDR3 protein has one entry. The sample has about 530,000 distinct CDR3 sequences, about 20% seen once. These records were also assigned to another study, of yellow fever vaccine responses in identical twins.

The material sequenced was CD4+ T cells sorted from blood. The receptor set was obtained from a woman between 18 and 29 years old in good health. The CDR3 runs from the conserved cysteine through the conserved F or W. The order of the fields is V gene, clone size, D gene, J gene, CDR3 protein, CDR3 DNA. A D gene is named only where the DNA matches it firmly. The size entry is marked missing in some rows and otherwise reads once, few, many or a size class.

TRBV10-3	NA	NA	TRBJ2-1	CAISESNSDTEQFF	TGTGCCATCAGTGAGTCGAATTCCGACACTGAGCAGTTCTTC
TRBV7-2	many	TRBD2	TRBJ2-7	CASSPGTSGRVSYEQYF	TGTGCCAGCAGCCCCGGGACTAGCGGGAGAGTGTCCTACGAGCAGTACTTC
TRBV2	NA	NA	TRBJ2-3	CASTGTTRSTDTQYF	TGTGCCAGCACCGGGACCACCAGGAGCACAGATACGCAGTATTTT
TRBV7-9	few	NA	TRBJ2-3	CASSFGRAEDTQYF	TGTGCCAGCAGCTTCGGCAGGGCTGAAGATACGCAGTATTTT
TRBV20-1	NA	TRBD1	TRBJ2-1	CSARPGTGGYNEQFF	TGCAGTGCTAGACCCGGGACAGGGGGGTACAATGAGCAGTTCTTC
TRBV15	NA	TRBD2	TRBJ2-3	CATRSGRVADTQYF	TGTGCCACCCGGAGCGGGAGGGTTGCAGATACGCAGTATTTT
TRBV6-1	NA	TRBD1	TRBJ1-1	CASSTGGYTEAFF	TGTGCCAGCAGCACAGGGGGATACACTGAAGCTTTCTTT
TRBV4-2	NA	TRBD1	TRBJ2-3	CASSQVVGRGQDTQYF	TGTGCCAGCAGCCAAGTAGTGGGTAGGGGGCAAGATACGCAGTATTTT
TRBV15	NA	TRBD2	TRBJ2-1	CATSPAGVVDEQFF	TGTGCCACCAGCCCAGCGGGAGTCGTTGATGAGCAGTTCTTC
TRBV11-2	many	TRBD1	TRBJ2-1	CASSLGTGYNEQFF	TGTGCCAGCAGCTTAGGGACAGGGTACAATGAGCAGTTCTTC